This T cell receptor (beta chain) was found in a study of T cell clonality in common variable immunodeficiency. Study findings and constraints: Reportedly, TCR beta sequences from common variable immunodeficiency showed fewer deletions and N-nucleotide insertions.

The data were produced by immunoSEQ multiplex PCR, yet TCRdb's version contains in-frame clones alone and is incomplete. The data list fewer than 25,000 clones, none observed once; approximately 7% falls to the top ten. This clone occurred a few times. Its antigen is not identified. The read finishes 3 residues shy of the CDR3 end, and the germline J gene is used to complete it. Germline loops: CDR1 SGHRS, CDR2 YFSETQ. The CDR3 loop spans 16 amino acids. V gave up 5 bases and J gave up 3 bases; unmatched junction bases: 9. Sample: peripheral blood mononuclear cells. The chain couples TRBV5-1 to TRBJ2-7; 12 bases line up with TRBD2. This clonotype originated in a human donor with common variable immunodeficiency. The sequenced part of the CDR3 DNA is TGCGCCAGCAGAGTGGGGGGACTAGCGGGCTTCTACGAG. Its protein product is CASRVGGLAGFYE. The whole CDR3 sequence is CASRVGGLAGFYEQYF.